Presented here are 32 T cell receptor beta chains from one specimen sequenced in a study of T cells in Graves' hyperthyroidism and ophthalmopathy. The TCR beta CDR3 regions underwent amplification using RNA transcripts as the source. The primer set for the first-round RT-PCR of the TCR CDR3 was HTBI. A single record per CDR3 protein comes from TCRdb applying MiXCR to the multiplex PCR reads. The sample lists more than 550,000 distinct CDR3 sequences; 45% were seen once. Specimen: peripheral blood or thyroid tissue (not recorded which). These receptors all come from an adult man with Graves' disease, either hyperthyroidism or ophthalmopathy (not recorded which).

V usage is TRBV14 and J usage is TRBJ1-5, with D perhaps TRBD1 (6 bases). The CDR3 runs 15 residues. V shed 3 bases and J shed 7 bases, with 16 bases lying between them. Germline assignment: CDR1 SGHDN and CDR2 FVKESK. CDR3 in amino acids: CASSHSTGYRQPQHF. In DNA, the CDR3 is TGTGCCAGCAGCCATTCTACAGGGTATCGGCAGCCCCAGCATTTT.

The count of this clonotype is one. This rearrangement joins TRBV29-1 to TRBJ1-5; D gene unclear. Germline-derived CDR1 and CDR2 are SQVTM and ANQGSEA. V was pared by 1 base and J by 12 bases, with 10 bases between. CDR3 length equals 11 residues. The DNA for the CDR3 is TGCAGCGTTGAAGCAGGTATTGGCCAGCATTTT. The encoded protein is CSVEAGIGQHF.

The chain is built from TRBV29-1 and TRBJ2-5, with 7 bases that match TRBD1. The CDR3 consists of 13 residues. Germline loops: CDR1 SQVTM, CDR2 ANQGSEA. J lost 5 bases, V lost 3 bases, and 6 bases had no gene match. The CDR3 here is CSVDRQGPETQYF. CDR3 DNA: TGCAGCGTTGACAGACAGGGCCCCGAGACCCAGTACTTC. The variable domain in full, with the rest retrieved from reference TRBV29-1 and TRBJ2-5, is SAVISQKPSRDICQRGTSLTIQCQVDSQVTMMFWYRQQPGQSLTLIATANQGSEATYESGFVIDKFPISRPNLTFSTLTVSNMSPEDSSIYLCSVDRQGPETQYFGPGTRLLVL.

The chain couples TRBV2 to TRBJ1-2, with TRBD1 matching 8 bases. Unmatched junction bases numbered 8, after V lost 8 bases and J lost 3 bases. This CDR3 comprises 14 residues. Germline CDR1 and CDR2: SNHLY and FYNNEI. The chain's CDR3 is CASQATGADYGYTF. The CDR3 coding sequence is TGTGCCAGCCAGGCGACAGGGGCGGACTATGGCTACACCTTC. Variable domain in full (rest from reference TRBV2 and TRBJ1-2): EPEVTQTPSHQVTQMGQEVILRCVPISNHLYFYWYRQILGQKVEFLVSFYNNEISEKSEIFDDQFSVERPDGSNFTLKIRSTKLEDSAMYFCASQATGADYGYTFGSGTRLTVV.

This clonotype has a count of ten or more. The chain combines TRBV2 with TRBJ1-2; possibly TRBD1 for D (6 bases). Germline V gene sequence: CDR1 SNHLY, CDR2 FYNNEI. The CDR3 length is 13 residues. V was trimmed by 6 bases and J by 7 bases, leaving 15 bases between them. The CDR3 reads CASSAEGVSGYTF. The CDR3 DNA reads TGTGCCAGCAGCGCTGAGGGGGTCAGTGGCTACACCTTC.

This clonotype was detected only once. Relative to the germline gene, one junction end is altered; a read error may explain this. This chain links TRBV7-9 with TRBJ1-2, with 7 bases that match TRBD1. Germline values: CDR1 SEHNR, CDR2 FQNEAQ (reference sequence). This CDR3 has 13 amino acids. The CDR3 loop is CASSSREGGGYTF. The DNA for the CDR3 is TGCGCCAGCAGCTCGCGGGAAGGGGGCGGCTACACCTTC. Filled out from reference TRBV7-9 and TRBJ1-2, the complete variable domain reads DTGVSQNPRHKITKRGQNVTFRCDPISEHNRLYWYRQTLGQGPEFLTYFQNEAQLEKSRLLSDRFSAERPKGSFSTLEIQRTEQGDSAMYLCASSSREGGGYTFGSGTRLTVV.

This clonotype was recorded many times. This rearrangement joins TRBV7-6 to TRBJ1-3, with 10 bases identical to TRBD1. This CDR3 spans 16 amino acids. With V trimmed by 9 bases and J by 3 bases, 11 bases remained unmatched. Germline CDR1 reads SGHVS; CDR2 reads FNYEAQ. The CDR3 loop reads CASSDRGLTNGNTIYF. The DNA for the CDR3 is TGTGCCAGTAGCGACAGGGGGCTAACTAATGGAAACACCATATATTTT.

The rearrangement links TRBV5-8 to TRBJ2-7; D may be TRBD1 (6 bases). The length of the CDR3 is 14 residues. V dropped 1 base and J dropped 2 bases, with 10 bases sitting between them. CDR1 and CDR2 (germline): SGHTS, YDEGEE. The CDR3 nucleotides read TGTGCCAGCAGCTTGACAGGGACAACCTACGAGCAGTACTTC. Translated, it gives CASSLTGTTYEQYF.

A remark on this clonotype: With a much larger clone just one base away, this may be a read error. CDR3 in DNA: TGTGCCAGCAGAGGCTGGACGGGGAACACTGAAGCTTTCTTT. Its protein product is CASRGWTGNTEAFF. The chain uses TRBV2 and TRBJ1-1, with D uncertain. Trimming removed 6 bases from V and 1 base from J, with 12 bases in between. Germline V lookup: CDR1 SNHLY, CDR2 FYNNEI. CDR3 length: 14 amino acids. Combining the CDR3 with reference TRBV2 and TRBJ1-1 gives the whole variable domain EPEVTQTPSHQVTQMGQEVILRCVPISNHLYFYWYRQILGQKVEFLVSFYNNEISEKSEIFDDQFSVERPDGSNFTLKIRSTKLEDSAMYFCASRGWTGNTEAFFGQGTRLTVV.

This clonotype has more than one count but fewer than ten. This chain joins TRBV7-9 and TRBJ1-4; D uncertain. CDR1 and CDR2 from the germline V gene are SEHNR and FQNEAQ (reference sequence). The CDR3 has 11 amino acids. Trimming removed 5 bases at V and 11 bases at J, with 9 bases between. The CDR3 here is CASSLDGKLFF. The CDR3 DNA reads TGTGCCAGCAGCCTGGACGGGAAACTGTTTTTT.

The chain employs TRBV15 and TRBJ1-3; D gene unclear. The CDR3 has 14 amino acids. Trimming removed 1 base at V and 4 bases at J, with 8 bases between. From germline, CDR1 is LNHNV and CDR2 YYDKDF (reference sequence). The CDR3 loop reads CATSRVLQGNTIYF. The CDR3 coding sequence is TGTGCCACCAGCAGAGTTCTACAGGGAAACACCATATATTTT.

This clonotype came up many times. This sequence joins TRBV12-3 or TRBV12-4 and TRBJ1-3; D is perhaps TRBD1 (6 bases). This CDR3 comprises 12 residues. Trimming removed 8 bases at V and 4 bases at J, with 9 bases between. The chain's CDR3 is CASGQRGNTIYF. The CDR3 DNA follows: TGTGCCAGCGGACAGAGAGGAAACACCATATATTTT.

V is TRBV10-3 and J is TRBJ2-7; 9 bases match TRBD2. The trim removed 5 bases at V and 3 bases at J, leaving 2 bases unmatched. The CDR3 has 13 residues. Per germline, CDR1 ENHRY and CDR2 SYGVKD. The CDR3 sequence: CAISQTSGYEQYF. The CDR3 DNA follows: TGTGCCATCAGTCAGACTAGCGGCTACGAGCAGTACTTC.

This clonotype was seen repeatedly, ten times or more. CDR3 nucleotide sequence: TGCGCCAGCAGTGAGATGGACAGCATTGGTACTGAAGCTTTCTTT. It is translated as CASSEMDSIGTEAFF. The chain carries TRBV10-2 and TRBJ1-1; D possibly corresponds to TRBD1 (6 bases). Germline lookup yields CDR1 WSHSY and CDR2 SAAADI. V was trimmed by 2 bases and J by 5 bases, leaving 15 bases between them. There are 15 residues in the CDR3.

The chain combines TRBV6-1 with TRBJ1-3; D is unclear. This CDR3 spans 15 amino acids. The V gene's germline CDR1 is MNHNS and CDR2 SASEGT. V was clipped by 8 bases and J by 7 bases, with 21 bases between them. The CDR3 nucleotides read TGTGCCAGCCGGCCGGAGAGTTCACGAGTTAACACCATATATTTT. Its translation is CASRPESSRVNTIYF.

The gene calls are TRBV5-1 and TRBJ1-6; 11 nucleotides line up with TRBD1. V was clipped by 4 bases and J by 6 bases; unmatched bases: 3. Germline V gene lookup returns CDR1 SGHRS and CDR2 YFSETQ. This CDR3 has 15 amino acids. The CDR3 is CASSRGTGGNSPLHF. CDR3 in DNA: TGCGCCAGCAGCCGAGGGACAGGGGGTAATTCACCCCTCCACTTT.

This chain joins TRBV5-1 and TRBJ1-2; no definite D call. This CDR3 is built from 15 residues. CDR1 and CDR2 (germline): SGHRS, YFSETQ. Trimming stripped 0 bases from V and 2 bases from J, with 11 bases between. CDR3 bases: TGCGCCAGCAGCTTGGTCTCGGCGGTGAACTATGGCTACACCTTC. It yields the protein CASSLVSAVNYGYTF.

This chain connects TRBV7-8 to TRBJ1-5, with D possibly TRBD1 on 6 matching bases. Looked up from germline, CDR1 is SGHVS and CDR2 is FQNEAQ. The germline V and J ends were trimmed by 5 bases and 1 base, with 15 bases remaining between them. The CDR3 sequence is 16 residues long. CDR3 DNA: TGTGCCAGCAGCCTAACTCCGACAGGAAGCAATCAGCCCCAGCATTTT. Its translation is CASSLTPTGSNQPQHF.

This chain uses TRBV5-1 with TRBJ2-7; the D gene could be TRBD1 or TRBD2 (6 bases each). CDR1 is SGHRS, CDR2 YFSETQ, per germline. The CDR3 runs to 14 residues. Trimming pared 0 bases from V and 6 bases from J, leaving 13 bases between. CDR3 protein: CASSLDGGPGEQYF. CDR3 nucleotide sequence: TGCGCCAGCAGCTTGGATGGGGGGCCAGGCGAGCAGTACTTC.

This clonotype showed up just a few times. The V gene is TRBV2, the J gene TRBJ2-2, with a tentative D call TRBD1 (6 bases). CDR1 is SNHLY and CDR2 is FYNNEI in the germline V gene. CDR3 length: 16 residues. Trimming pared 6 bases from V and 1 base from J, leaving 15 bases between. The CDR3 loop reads CASRDRDMLNTGELFF. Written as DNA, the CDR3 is TGTGCCAGCAGGGACCGGGACATGCTGAACACCGGGGAGCTGTTTTTT.

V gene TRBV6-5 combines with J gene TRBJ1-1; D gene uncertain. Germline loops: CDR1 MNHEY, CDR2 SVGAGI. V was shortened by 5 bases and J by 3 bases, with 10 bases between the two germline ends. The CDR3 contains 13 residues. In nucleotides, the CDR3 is TGTGCCAGCAGTGAACTTAGAGACACTGAAGCTTTCTTT. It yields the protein CASSELRDTEAFF.

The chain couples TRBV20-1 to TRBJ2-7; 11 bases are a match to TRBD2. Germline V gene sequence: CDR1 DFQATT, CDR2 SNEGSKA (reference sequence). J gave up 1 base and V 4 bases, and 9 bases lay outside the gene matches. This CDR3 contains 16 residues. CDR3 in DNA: TGCAGTGCTATGCCCCCGACTAGCGGGGTTTCCTACGAGCAGTACTTC. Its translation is CSAMPPTSGVSYEQYF.

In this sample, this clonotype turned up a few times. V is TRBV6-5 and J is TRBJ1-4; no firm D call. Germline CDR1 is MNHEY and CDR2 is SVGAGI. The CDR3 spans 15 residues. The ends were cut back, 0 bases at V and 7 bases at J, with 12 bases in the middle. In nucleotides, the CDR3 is TGTGCCAGCAGTTACTCTCAGGTTGTAGGTGAAAAACTGTTTTTT. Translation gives CASSYSQVVGEKLFF.

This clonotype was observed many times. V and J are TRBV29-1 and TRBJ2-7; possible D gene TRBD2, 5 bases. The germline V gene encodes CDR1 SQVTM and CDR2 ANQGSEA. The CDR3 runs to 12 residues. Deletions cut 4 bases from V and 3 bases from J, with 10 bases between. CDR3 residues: CSVGSGNYEQYF. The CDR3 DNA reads TGCAGCGTTGGCTCGGGGAACTACGAGCAGTACTTC.

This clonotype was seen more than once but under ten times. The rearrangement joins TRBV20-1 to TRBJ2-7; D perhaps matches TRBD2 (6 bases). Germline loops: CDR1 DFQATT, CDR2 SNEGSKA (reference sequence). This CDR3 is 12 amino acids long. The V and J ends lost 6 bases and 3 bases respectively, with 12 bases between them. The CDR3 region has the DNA TGCAGTGCCCAGACTAGAAACTACGAGCAGTACTTC. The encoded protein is CSAQTRNYEQYF.

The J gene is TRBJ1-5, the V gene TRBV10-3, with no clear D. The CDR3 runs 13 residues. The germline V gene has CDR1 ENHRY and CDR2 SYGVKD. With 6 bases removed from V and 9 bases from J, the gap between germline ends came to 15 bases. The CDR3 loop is CAISMDRAGPQHF. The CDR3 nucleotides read TGTGCCATCAGCATGGACCGAGCGGGGCCCCAGCATTTT.

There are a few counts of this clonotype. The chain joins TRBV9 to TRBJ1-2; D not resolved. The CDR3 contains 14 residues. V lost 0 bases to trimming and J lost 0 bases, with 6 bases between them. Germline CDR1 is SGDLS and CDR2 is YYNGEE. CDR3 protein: CASSVAKANYGYTF. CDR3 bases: TGTGCCAGCAGCGTAGCCAAAGCTAACTATGGCTACACCTTC. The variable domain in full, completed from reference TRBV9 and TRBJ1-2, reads DSGVTQTPKHLITATGQRVTLRCSPRSGDLSVYWYQQSLDQGLQFLIQYYNGEERAKGNILERFSAQQFPDLHSELNLSSLELGDSALYFCASSVAKANYGYTFGSGTRLTVV.

CDR3 loop: CSASAPLQGTNSPLHF. The CDR3 DNA sequence: TGCAGTGCTAGTGCCCCTCTTCAGGGGACGAATTCACCCCTCCACTTT. The chain has TRBV20-1 and TRBJ1-6; possibly TRBD1 for D (6 bases). CDR3 length: 16 amino acids. The germline V gene encodes CDR1 DFQATT and CDR2 SNEGSKA (reference sequence). The V end was cut by 3 bases, the J end by 7 bases, with 19 bases between.

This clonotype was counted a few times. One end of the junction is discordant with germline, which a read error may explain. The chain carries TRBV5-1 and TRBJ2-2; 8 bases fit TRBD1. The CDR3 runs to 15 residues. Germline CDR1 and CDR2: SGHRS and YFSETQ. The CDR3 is CASSLGQGYTGELFF. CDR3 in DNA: TGTGCCAGCAGTTTAGGACAGGGTTACACCGGGGAGCTGTTTTTT.

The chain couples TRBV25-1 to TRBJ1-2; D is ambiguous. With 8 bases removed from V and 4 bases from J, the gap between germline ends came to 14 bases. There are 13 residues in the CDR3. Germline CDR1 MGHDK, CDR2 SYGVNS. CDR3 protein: CASVEQQFYGYTF. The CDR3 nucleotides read TGTGCCAGCGTTGAGCAACAGTTCTATGGCTACACCTTC.

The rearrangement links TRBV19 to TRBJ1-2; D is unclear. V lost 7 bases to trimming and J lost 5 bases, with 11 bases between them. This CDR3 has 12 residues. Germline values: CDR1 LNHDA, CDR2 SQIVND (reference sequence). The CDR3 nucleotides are TGTGCCAGTAATCAGGTTTGGTATGGCTACACCTTC. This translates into CASNQVWYGYTF.

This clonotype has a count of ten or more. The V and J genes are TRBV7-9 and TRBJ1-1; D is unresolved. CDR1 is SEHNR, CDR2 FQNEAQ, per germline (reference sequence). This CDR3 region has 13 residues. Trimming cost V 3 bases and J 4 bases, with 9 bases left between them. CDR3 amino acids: CASSLTLTTEAFF. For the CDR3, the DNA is TGTGCCAGCAGCTTGACGTTGACCACTGAAGCTTTCTTT.